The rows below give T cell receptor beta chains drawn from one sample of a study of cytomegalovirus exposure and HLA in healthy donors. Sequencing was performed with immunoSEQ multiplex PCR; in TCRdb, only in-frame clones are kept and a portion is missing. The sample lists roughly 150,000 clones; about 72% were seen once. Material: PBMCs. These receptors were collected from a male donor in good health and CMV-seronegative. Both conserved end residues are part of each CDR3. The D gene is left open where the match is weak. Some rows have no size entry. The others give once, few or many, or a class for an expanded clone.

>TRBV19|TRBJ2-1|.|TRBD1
TGTGCCAGTACCATGGGACAGTACAATGAGCAGTTCTTC
CASTMGQYNEQFF
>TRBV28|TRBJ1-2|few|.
TGTGCCAGCAGTTTATCCAGGGGTGGCTACACCTTC
CASSLSRGGYTF
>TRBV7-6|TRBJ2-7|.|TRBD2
TGTGCCAGCAGCTTCCTAGCGGGGGGGAATTACGAGCAGTACTTC
CASSFLAGGNYEQYF
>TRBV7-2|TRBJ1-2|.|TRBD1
TGTGCCAGCCATTTGCGGGGGACAGGGAACTATGGCTACACCTTC
CASHLRGTGNYGYTF
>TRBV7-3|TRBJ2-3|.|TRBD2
TGTGCCAGCAGCTTATCTAGCGGGGGCTCTAGCACAGATACGCAGTATTTT
CASSLSSGGSSTDTQYF
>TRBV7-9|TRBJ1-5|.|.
TGTGCCAGCAGCCCGACAGTTGACCAGCCCCAGCATTTT
CASSPTVDQPQHF
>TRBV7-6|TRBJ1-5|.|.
TGTGCCAGCAGCTTAGAGGCAGGTGAACGGCCCCAGCATTTT
CASSLEAGERPQHF
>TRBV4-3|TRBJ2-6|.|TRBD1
TGCGCCAGCAGCCAAGAAGACAGGGCTGGGGCCAACGTCCTGACTTTC
CASSQEDRAGANVLTF
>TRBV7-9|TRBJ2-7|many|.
TGTGCCAGCAGCTATGACTCAGAATACTACGAGCAGTACTTC
CASSYDSEYYEQYF
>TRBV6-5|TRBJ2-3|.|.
TGTGCCAGCAGTACCCGGACAGCATTAGATACGCAGTATTTT
CASSTRTALDTQYF
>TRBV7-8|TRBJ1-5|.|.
TGTGCCAGCAGCTTAGAGGGGTCGCGCAATCAGCCCCAGCATTTT
CASSLEGSRNQPQHF
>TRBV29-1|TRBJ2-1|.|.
TGCAGCGTTGATTCCGCGGGGATCTACAATGAGCAGTTCTTC
CSVDSAGIYNEQFF
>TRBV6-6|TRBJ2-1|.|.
TGTGCCAGCAGTTCCTCCGACAGCAATGAGCAGTTCTTC
CASSSSDSNEQFF
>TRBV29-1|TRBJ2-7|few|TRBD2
TGCAGCGCCTTTGCGAAGGGAGGGGACGAGCAGTACTTC
CSAFAKGGDEQYF
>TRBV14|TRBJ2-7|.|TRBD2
TGTGCCAGCAGCCAAGTACTAGCGGGAGGAGGGGAGCAGTACTTC
CASSQVLAGGGEQYF
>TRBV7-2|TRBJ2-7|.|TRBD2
TGTGCCAGCAGCACCCTACTAGCGGGAGGGTCCCACGAGCAGTACTTC
CASSTLLAGGSHEQYF
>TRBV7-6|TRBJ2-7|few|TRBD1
TGTGCCAGCAGCCCTTCGGACAGGGTGGGCGTCGAGCAGTACTTC
CASSPSDRVGVEQYF
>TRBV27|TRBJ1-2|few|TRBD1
TGTGCCAGCAGAAACGACAGGGATAACTATGGCTACACCTTC
CASRNDRDNYGYTF
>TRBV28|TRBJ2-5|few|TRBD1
TGTGCCAGCAGCTCCCGAAACAAAGACAGGGGGGTTCACAAGACCCAGTACTTC
CASSSRNKDRGVHKTQYF
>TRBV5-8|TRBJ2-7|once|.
TGTGCCAGCAGCTTGGGAACCGGTACCTACGAGCAGTACTTC
CASSLGTGTYEQYF
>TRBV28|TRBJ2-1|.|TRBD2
TGTGCCAGCAGTTTGCGGGGGAGCGGTAATGAGCAGTTCTTC
CASSLRGSGNEQFF
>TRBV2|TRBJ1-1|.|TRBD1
TGTGCCAGCACTGACAGGGCCGGTAGCACTGAAGCTTTCTTT
CASTDRAGSTEAFF